Listed here are 21 T cell receptor beta chains from one sample, sequenced in a study of blood T cell repertoires in COVID-19. The assay was immunoSEQ multiplex PCR, and TCRdb's table has in-frame clones only and misses some. The table lists about 95,000 clones, 89% of them singletons, with less than 3.5% in the top ten. Sequences were obtained from peripheral blood. The receptors stem from a man aged 50-60 years with COVID-19, enrolled during active disease.

This clone is a singleton in its sample. The chain has TRBV2 and TRBJ2-5; D is ambiguous. V was pared by 5 bases and J by 4 bases, with 8 bases between. The CDR3 is made up of 12 amino acids. Germline lookup yields CDR1 SNHLY and CDR2 FYNNEI. CDR3 sequence: CASSLVRETQYF. Here the CDR3 DNA reads TGTGCCAGCAGTTTAGTGCGAGAGACCCAGTACTTC.

The chain is built from TRBV5-1 and TRBJ1-1; D gene ambiguous. From germline, CDR1 is SGHRS and CDR2 YFSETQ. The germline V and J ends were trimmed by 0 bases and 1 base, with 4 bases remaining between them. The CDR3 extends over 13 amino acids. The DNA for the CDR3 is TGCGCCAGCAGCTTGGAGCAGAACACTGAAGCTTTCTTT. Amino acid sequence: CASSLEQNTEAFF.

The J gene is TRBJ2-5, the V gene TRBV18, with D possibly being TRBD2 (5 bases). V was cut by 2 bases and J by 6 bases, with 16 bases left in between. CDR3 length: 15 amino acids. In germline, CDR1 is KGHSH, CDR2 LQKENI. Written as DNA, the CDR3 is TGTGCCAGCTCACCAGGACTCCTCGAAGCGAAGACCCAGTACTTC. Its protein is CASSPGLLEAKTQYF. The entire variable domain, with the rest obtained from reference TRBV18 and TRBJ2-5, is as follows: NAGVMQNPRHLVRRRGQEARLRCSPMKGHSHVYWYRQLPEEGLKFMVYLQKENIIDESGMPKERFSAEFPKEGPSILRIQQVVRGDSAAYFCASSPGLLEAKTQYFGPGTRLLVL.

This chain links TRBV5-1 with TRBJ2-2; 12 nucleotides agree with TRBD2. The CDR3 is made up of 18 amino acids. The V gene end was trimmed by 4 bases and the J gene end by 5 bases; junction bases not matched to a gene: 12. The germline CDR1 and CDR2 sequences are SGHRS and YFSETQ. The CDR3 spells CASSAGLAGNLWTGELFF. CDR3 DNA sequence: TGCGCCAGCAGCGCAGGACTAGCGGGGAACCTCTGGACCGGGGAGCTGTTTTTT.

The CDR3 loop is CASSWDSRSTDTQYF. The CDR3 nucleotides read TGTGCCAGCAGCTGGGACTCCCGAAGCACAGATACGCAGTATTTT. V is TRBV5-4 and J is TRBJ2-3; possibly TRBD2 for D (6 bases). Trimming took off 3 bases at V and 0 bases at J, with 11 bases between the two ends. The length of the CDR3 is 15 residues. Germline loops: CDR1 SGHNT, CDR2 YYREEE (reference sequence).

This clone has a single count. V usage is TRBV3-1 (or the pseudogene TRBV3-2) and J usage is TRBJ2-3; D is perhaps TRBD1 (5 bases). Germline lookup yields CDR1 LGHDT and CDR2 YNNKEL (reference sequence). V lost 1 base and J lost 0, with 8 bases in between. This CDR3 has 15 amino acids. CDR3 region: CASSQGTLSTDTQYF. CDR3 coding DNA: TGTGCCAGCAGCCAAGGGACACTTAGCACAGATACGCAGTATTTT.

J is TRBJ1-2 and V is TRBV6-5; D not certain. Per the germline V gene, CDR1 is MNHEY and CDR2 is SVGAGI. V lost 4 bases to trimming and J lost 3 bases, with 9 bases between them. This CDR3 is built from 13 residues. CDR3 amino acids: CASSSRGYYGYTF. CDR3 in DNA: TGTGCCAGCAGTTCCCGGGGATACTATGGCTACACCTTC.

The V call is TRBV5-1, the J call TRBJ2-7; D is ambiguous. The length of the CDR3 is 13 residues. In germline, CDR1 is SGHRS, CDR2 YFSETQ. The V gene lost 2 bases and the J gene lost 0 bases, with 6 bases spanning the gap. CDR3 protein: CASSLSFSYEQYF. CDR3 nucleotide sequence: TGCGCCAGCAGCTTATCCTTCTCCTACGAGCAGTACTTC.

The CDR3 region has the DNA TGTGCCAGCAGTTTAGGCTCGTATCGGGGTTATAGCAATCAGCCCCAGCATTTT. Translated, it gives CASSLGSYRGYSNQPQHF. The chain recombines TRBV28 with TRBJ1-5, with D unclear. Trimming cost V 2 bases and J 0 bases, with 17 bases left between them. From germline, CDR1 is MDHEN and CDR2 SYDVKM. The CDR3 covers 18 residues.

The chain's CDR3 is CSVGRQVHTDTQYF. CDR3 DNA: TGCAGCGTTGGACGACAGGTTCACACAGATACGCAGTATTTT. The V call is TRBV29-1, the J call TRBJ2-3; a possible D gene is TRBD1 (6 bases). Trimming shortened V by 4 bases and J by 2 bases, and 13 bases separated the two germline ends. Germline V gives CDR1 SQVTM, CDR2 ANQGSEA. The CDR3 is 14 amino acids.

The V gene is TRBV19, the J gene TRBJ1-5; a weak D match, TRBD1 (6 bases). Trimming removed 6 bases from V and 4 bases from J, with 13 bases in between. Germline V lookup: CDR1 LNHDA, CDR2 SQIVND (reference sequence). The CDR3 length is 14 residues. The chain's CDR3 is CASSARGGNQPQHF. The CDR3 coding sequence is TGTGCCAGTAGCGCCAGGGGTGGTAATCAGCCCCAGCATTTT.

The V and J genes are TRBV5-1 and TRBJ2-3; D is possibly TRBD2 (6 bases). The germline V and J ends were trimmed by 2 bases and 6 bases, with 28 bases remaining between them. Germline loops: CDR1 SGHRS, CDR2 YFSETQ. The CDR3 length is 19 residues. CDR3 in amino acids: CASSFPTMGRGLRYDTQYF. In DNA, the CDR3 is TGCGCCAGCAGCTTTCCCACCATGGGGCGGGGCTTGAGGTATGATACGCAGTATTTT.

This chain connects TRBV19 to TRBJ1-1; D is unclear. The germline V gene encodes CDR1 LNHDA and CDR2 SQIVND (reference sequence). This CDR3 comprises 13 residues. Trimming took off 10 bases at V and 5 bases at J, with 17 bases between the two ends. CDR3 bases: TGTGCCACCCTAGAGTCGATCGGAACTGAAGCTTTCTTT. It yields the protein CATLESIGTEAFF.

A few counts support this clone. The chain carries TRBV7-9 and TRBJ2-7, with D tentatively TRBD1 (5 bases). This CDR3 has 13 residues. Germline V gene lookup returns CDR1 SEHNR and CDR2 FQNEAQ (reference sequence). Trimming took 4 bases from V and 2 from J, leaving 9 bases between them. This CDR3 is CASSSTVTYEQYF. In DNA, the CDR3 is TGTGCCAGCAGCTCGACAGTTACCTACGAGCAGTACTTC.

The chain links TRBV28 to TRBJ1-6; 8 positions match TRBD1. Germline-derived CDR1 and CDR2 are MDHEN and SYDVKM. The ends lost 5 bases at V and 6 bases at J; junction bases unmatched: 9. The CDR3 consists of 16 residues. CDR3 sequence (DNA): TGTGCCAGCAGTCCAGACGGGACAGGCGTTAATTCACCCCTCCACTTT. Amino acid sequence: CASSPDGTGVNSPLHF.

The CDR3 reads CASSQDWGLAGGGELFF. CDR3 DNA: TGCGCCAGCAGCCAAGATTGGGGACTAGCGGGTGGCGGGGAGCTGTTTTTT. The chain is built from TRBV4-1 and TRBJ2-2; the match to TRBD2 covers 12 bases. The trim removed 0 bases at V and 7 bases at J, leaving 6 bases unmatched. This CDR3 spans 17 amino acids. Germline loops: CDR1 MGHRA, CDR2 YSYEKL.

The rearrangement uses TRBV4-1 and TRBJ2-7, with 12 bases matching TRBD2. V lost 0 bases to trimming and J lost 4 bases; unmatched junction nucleotides: 4. Germline values: CDR1 MGHRA, CDR2 YSYEKL. The CDR3 sequence is 16 residues long. This CDR3 reads CASSQELGLAGYEQYF. CDR3 nucleotides: TGCGCCAGCAGCCAAGAACTGGGACTAGCGGGTTACGAGCAGTACTTC.

The V call is TRBV6-6, the J call TRBJ1-5; D gene uncertain. Germline lookup yields CDR1 MNHNY and CDR2 SVGAGI (reference sequence). V was trimmed by 5 bases and J by 0 bases, leaving 8 bases between them. The CDR3 contains 14 residues. DNA for the CDR3: TGTGCCAGCAGTCTAAAAAATAGCAATCAGCCCCAGCATTTT. This translates into CASSLKNSNQPQHF.

CDR3 DNA sequence: TGTGCCAGCAGCTCCGGAGGAAGGCCCCAAGCTTTCTTT. Amino acid sequence: CASSSGGRPQAFF. The chain has TRBV12-3 or TRBV12-4 and TRBJ1-1; D not resolved. V lost 6 bases to trimming and J lost 9 bases, with 17 bases between them. CDR3 length: 13 residues.

The count of this clone is one. V usage is TRBV6-5 and J usage is TRBJ2-6; D unclear. The V gene lost 0 bases and the J gene lost 0 bases, with 3 bases spanning the gap. There are 15 residues in the CDR3. Germline V gene lookup returns CDR1 MNHEY and CDR2 SVGAGI. This chain's CDR3 is CASSYSHSGANVLTF. CDR3 coding DNA: TGTGCCAGCAGTTACTCCCACTCTGGGGCCAACGTCCTGACTTTC.

This clone occurred a few times. V is TRBV5-5 and J is TRBJ1-2; 10 positions agree with TRBD1. CDR1 SGHKS and CDR2 YYEKEE come from the germline V gene (reference sequence). This CDR3 contains 14 residues. With V trimmed by 0 bases and J by 5 bases, 1 base remained unmatched. CDR3 sequence reads: CASSLGTGGYGYTF. In nucleotides, the CDR3 is TGTGCCAGCAGCTTGGGGACAGGGGGGTATGGCTACACCTTC.